This TCR beta chain appears in the sequencing data of a study of cytomegalovirus exposure and HLA in healthy donors. The V end was cut by 8 bases, the J end by 2 bases, with 13 bases between. Germline V gene sequence: CDR1 SGHVS, CDR2 FQNEAQ. The CDR3 extends over 13 amino acids. It was with 60 Vbeta and 13 Jbeta primers that the PCR ran. The table came from immunoSEQ multiplex PCR; TCRdb's copy has only in-frame clones and leaves some out. The sample lists some 95,000 clones, 69% occurring once. The rearrangement joins TRBV7-8 to TRBJ2-7; possibly TRBD2 for D (6 bases). The origin of this receptor is a female donor in good health and CMV-seronegative. Sequencing input: PBMCs. CDR3 amino acids: CASGDSQAYEQYF. CDR3 sequence (DNA): TGTGCCAGCGGGGACTCGCAAGCCTACGAGCAGTACTTC.